The 24 T cell receptor beta chains listed next were all sequenced from one sample in a study of shared clonotypes between healthy human individuals. The table came from immunoSEQ multiplex PCR; TCRdb's copy has only in-frame clones and leaves some out. The sample holds nearly 750,000 clones, about two thirds seen once. The sample consisted of memory CD4+ T cells sorted from blood. Documented subset: CD45RA-negative fraction. Receptors were obtained from a woman in her 30s in good health.

This clone appeared a single time. The V gene is TRBV28, the J gene TRBJ2-2, with 15 bases identical to TRBD2. CDR3 length equals 19 residues. Germline assignment: CDR1 MDHEN and CDR2 SYDVKM. Trimming took 5 bases from V and 0 from J; bases not matched to a gene: 7. The CDR3 reads CASSILGLAGGANTGELFF. Written as DNA, the CDR3 is TGTGCCAGCAGTATTCTAGGACTAGCGGGAGGGGCGAACACCGGGGAGCTGTTTTTT.

This clone was detected only a few times. The chain combines TRBV5-1 with TRBJ2-5; D is perhaps TRBD1 or TRBD2 (5 bases each). V lost 7 bases and J lost 4, with 20 bases in between. The CDR3 is made up of 15 amino acids. Germline values: CDR1 SGHRS, CDR2 YFSETQ. The CDR3: CASADDRGGGETQYF. CDR3 in DNA: TGCGCCAGCGCCGACGATCGGGGCGGTGGAGAGACCCAGTACTTC.

V usage is TRBV15 and J usage is TRBJ2-3, with TRBD2 matching over 7 bases. CDR1 and CDR2 (germline): LNHNV, YYDKDF (reference sequence). The CDR3 spans 15 residues. After removal of 0 bases from V and 5 bases from J, the junction contained 5 bases not matched to a gene. The DNA of the CDR3 is TGTGCCACCAGCAGAGACTCGCGGGAGATAGATACGCAGTATTTT. Protein sequence: CATSRDSREIDTQYF.

The V gene is TRBV7-9, the J gene TRBJ1-1; the D gene is possibly TRBD1 (5 bases). The germline V gene encodes CDR1 SEHNR and CDR2 FQNEAQ (reference sequence). V was pared by 1 base and J by 1 base, with 13 bases between. The CDR3 totals 16 residues. CDR3 sequence (DNA): TGTGCCAGCAGCTTAGACCCAGGGTTAGGGAACACTGAAGCTTTCTTT. Translated, it gives CASSLDPGLGNTEAFF.

The V and J genes are TRBV9 and TRBJ2-7; D unresolved. Germline CDR1 SGDLS, CDR2 YYNGEE. The CDR3 covers 16 residues. V was shortened by 3 bases and J by 2 bases, with 18 bases between the two germline ends. CDR3 sequence: CASSANPGGATYEQYF. As DNA, the CDR3 is TGTGCCAGCAGCGCCAACCCCGGCGGAGCAACCTACGAGCAGTACTTC.

This chain connects TRBV7-9 to TRBJ2-1; no clear D. The CDR3 contains 13 residues. Germline lookup yields CDR1 SEHNR and CDR2 FQNEAQ (reference sequence). The V end lost 4 bases, the J end lost 3 bases, and 7 bases lay between the germline ends. Here the CDR3 reads CASSSQNYNEQFF. As DNA, the CDR3 is TGTGCCAGCAGCTCGCAGAACTACAATGAGCAGTTCTTC.

The chain recombines TRBV6-1 with TRBJ2-1; D gene unclear. The CDR3 consists of 11 residues. CDR1 is MNHNS and CDR2 is SASEGT in the germline V gene. V lost 5 bases, J lost 13 bases, and 12 bases lay in between. CDR3 coding DNA: TGTGCCAGCAGTTTAGGACGGTCTCAGTTCTTC. Amino acid sequence: CASSLGRSQFF.

This chain links TRBV30 with TRBJ1-1; TRBD1 matches at 7 bases. CDR1 and CDR2 (germline): GTSNPN, SVGIG (reference sequence). The V segment lost 3 bases and the J segment 4 bases; nucleotides outside the gene matches: 5. The CDR3 is 13 residues long. The CDR3 sequence is CAWRIQGSTEAFF. The CDR3 DNA reads TGTGCCTGGAGGATACAGGGGTCCACTGAAGCTTTCTTT. Based on the CDR3 plus reference TRBV30 and TRBJ1-1, the full variable domain is SQTIHQWPATLVQPVGSPLSLECTVEGTSNPNLYWYRQAAGRGLQLLFYSVGIGQISSEVPQNLSASRPQDRQFILSSKKLLLSDSGFYLCAWRIQGSTEAFFGQGTRLTVV.

The rearrangement uses TRBV2 and TRBJ2-7; a weak D match, TRBD1 (5 bases). The CDR3 covers 15 residues. The V end was cut by 2 bases, the J end by 5 bases, with 16 bases between. Germline V gives CDR1 SNHLY, CDR2 FYNNEI. The CDR3 coding sequence is TGTGCCAGCAGTGAATCGGGTTCCCCAGGGCACGAGCAGTACTTC. It translates to CASSESGSPGHEQYF.

The V call is TRBV27, the J call TRBJ2-3; 7 nucleotides match TRBD2. Germline CDR1 reads MNHEY; CDR2 reads SMNVEV (reference sequence). V was pared by 3 bases and J by 8 bases, with 5 bases of the junction left unmatched. The CDR3 has 13 residues. This chain's CDR3 is CASSLAGVFTQYF. Written as DNA, the CDR3 is TGTGCCAGCAGTTTGGCGGGAGTTTTTACGCAGTATTTT.

The V gene is TRBV7-2, the J gene TRBJ1-6, with no clear D. Germline CDR1 and CDR2: SGHTA and FQGNSA. The CDR3 totals 16 residues. Trimming took 2 bases from V and 9 from J, leaving 17 bases between them. CDR3 nucleotide sequence: TGTGCCAGCAGCTTATACCGGACCACTTCGATTTCACCCCTCCACTTT. Residues: CASSLYRTTSISPLHF.

This chain uses TRBV5-4 with TRBJ2-2, with D maybe TRBD2 (7 bases). CDR1 SGHNT and CDR2 YYREEE come from the germline V gene (reference sequence). The CDR3 spans 15 residues. With 4 bases removed from V and 1 base from J, the gap between germline ends came to 11 bases. CDR3 sequence: CASSPRGGNTGELFF. DNA for the CDR3: TGTGCCAGCAGCCCGAGGGGGGGGAACACCGGGGAGCTGTTTTTT.

V is TRBV7-8 and J is TRBJ1-4; D unresolved. There are 14 residues in the CDR3. Trimming shortened V by 6 bases and J by 4 bases, and 12 bases separated the two germline ends. The germline gives CDR1 SGHVS, CDR2 FQNEAQ. In DNA, the CDR3 is TGTGCCAGCAGTCTTTATGGTATTAATGAAAAACTGTTTTTT. Its translation is CASSLYGINEKLFF.

The chain carries TRBV5-1 and TRBJ2-1; 7 positions agree with TRBD1. Germline V gene data show CDR1 as SGHRS and CDR2 as YFSETQ. CDR3 size: 15 residues. J was trimmed by 5 bases and V by 5 bases; bases with no gene match: 10. The CDR3 sequence: CASRLGAGGNNEQFF. In DNA, the CDR3 is TGCGCCAGCAGACTAGGGGCAGGGGGTAACAATGAGCAGTTCTTC.

Notes on this clone: This specimen includes other DNA sequences encoding the same CDR3. The chain joins TRBV11-2 to TRBJ2-5; 7 bases are a match to TRBD1. The CDR3 is 14 residues long. V shed 3 bases and J 2 bases; nucleotides not matched to a gene: 3. Looked up from germline, CDR1 is SGHAT and CDR2 is FQNNGV. CDR3 in DNA: TGTGCCAGCAGCTTGAACAGGGGACAAGAGACCCAGTACTTC. Amino acid sequence: CASSLNRGQETQYF. The variable domain in full, completed from reference TRBV11-2 and TRBJ2-5, reads EAGVAQSPRYKIIEKRQSVAFWCNPISGHATLYWYQQILGQGPKLLIQFQNNGVVDDSQLPKDRFSAERLKGVDSTLKIQPAKLEDSAVYLCASSLNRGQETQYFGPGTRLLVL.

The gene calls are TRBV12-2 and TRBJ1-2. TRBV12-2 is a pseudogene segment. The CDR3 spans 10 residues. CDR3 in amino acids: CASRPGAYTF. The CDR3 DNA is TGTGCAAGTCGCCCCGGAGCCTACACCTTC.

The chain has TRBV27 and TRBJ2-5; D perhaps matches TRBD2 (5 bases). The CDR3 sequence is 14 residues long. From germline, CDR1 is MNHEY and CDR2 SMNVEV (reference sequence). Trimming left V 2 bases short and J 7 bases short, with 14 bases between. The CDR3 here is CASSLGQRAGTQYF. The CDR3 nucleotides read TGTGCCAGCAGTTTAGGTCAGAGGGCTGGGACCCAGTACTTC.

The chain links TRBV19 to TRBJ1-1, with 7 bases identical to TRBD1. CDR1 is LNHDA and CDR2 is SQIVND in the germline V gene (reference sequence). The trim removed 5 bases at V and 0 bases at J, leaving 6 bases unmatched. CDR3 length: 15 residues. The CDR3 nucleotides read TGTGCCAGTAGTTGGACAGGCTCCATGAACACTGAAGCTTTCTTT. This encodes CASSWTGSMNTEAFF.

The chain has TRBV27 and TRBJ2-1; D unclear. This CDR3 region has 13 residues. Trimming left V 6 bases short and J 1 base short, with 7 bases between. CDR1 and CDR2 from the germline V gene are MNHEY and SMNVEV (reference sequence). The DNA for the CDR3 is TGTGCCAGCAGCCCCGGGTCCTACAATGAGCAGTTCTTC. It specifies CASSPGSYNEQFF.

To note about this clone: This may be a read error, as it is one base from a much larger clone. The rearrangement joins TRBV5-4 to TRBJ2-6; D is perhaps TRBD2 (5 bases). The CDR3 has 14 residues. The ends were cut back, 5 bases at V and 0 bases at J, with 6 bases in the middle. Germline V gives CDR1 SGHNT, CDR2 YYREEE (reference sequence). The CDR3 nucleotides read TGTGCCAGCAGTGACTACTCTGGGGCCAACGTCCTGACTTTC. Translation: CASSDYSGANVLTF. Supplemented by reference TRBV5-4 and TRBJ2-6, the full variable domain reads ETGVTQSPTHLIKTRGQQVTLRCSSQSGHNTVSWYQQALGQGPQFIFQYYREEENGRGNFPPRFSGLQFPNYSSELNVNALELDDSALYLCASSDYSGANVLTFGAGSRLTVL.

This chain links TRBV4-1 with TRBJ2-1; 9 bases match TRBD2. The CDR3 covers 15 residues. V lost 6 bases and J lost 3; bases outside the gene matches: 6. Germline V gene sequence: CDR1 MGHRA, CDR2 YSYEKL. The CDR3 nucleotides are TGCGCCAGCAGTGCAATAGCGGGAGTCTACAATGAGCAGTTCTTC. This sequence encodes CASSAIAGVYNEQFF.

The gene calls are TRBV27 and TRBJ2-7; the D is unclear. The CDR3 length is 18 residues. Germline lookup yields CDR1 MNHEY and CDR2 SMNVEV (reference sequence). Trimming left V 0 bases short and J 1 base short, with 19 bases between. CDR3 sequence (DNA): TGTGCCAGCAGTTTATCACCGTGGCGCCGCGACGGTTCCTACGAGCAGTACTTC. Translation gives CASSLSPWRRDGSYEQYF.

The genes are TRBV29-1 and TRBJ2-2, with a tentative D call TRBD1 (5 bases). Germline CDR1 and CDR2: SQVTM and ANQGSEA. This CDR3 spans 13 amino acids. Trimming removed 4 bases from V and 8 bases from J, with 14 bases in between. CDR3 in DNA: TGCAGCGTTGGGCAGACAGCTCTAGGGGAGCTGTTTTTT. This gives the protein CSVGQTALGELFF.

This clone was recorded a few times. The rearrangement joins TRBV5-1 to TRBJ2-7; D is perhaps TRBD1 (6 bases). Germline CDR1 is SGHRS and CDR2 is YFSETQ. The CDR3 consists of 15 residues. The ends were cut back, 4 bases at V and 0 bases at J, with 14 bases in the middle. The CDR3 here is CASSAQTGSSYEQYF. CDR3 bases: TGCGCCAGCAGCGCTCAGACAGGCAGCTCCTACGAGCAGTACTTC.